The 13 T cell receptor beta chains given below trace back to one sample, sequenced in a study of memory CD4+ T cells and cytomegalovirus serostatus. This table comes from immunoSEQ multiplex PCR, and its TCRdb copy is limited to in-frame clones, with some not included. Of 50,000 to 60,000 clones in the sample, 82% are singletons; the top ten hold approximately 0.64%. The sort gate was single viable CD3+CD4+CD8-CD45RO+ cells for memory CD4+ T cells. The specimen was memory CD4+ T cells from blood. These receptors all come from an adult in good health and CMV-seronegative.

This chain connects TRBV6-1 to TRBJ2-1; 10 bases fit TRBD2. Germline values: CDR1 MNHNS, CDR2 SASEGT. This CDR3 has 17 residues. The ends lost 1 base at V and 10 bases at J; junction bases unmatched: 13. This CDR3 is CASSEGVAGGFLGEQFF. CDR3 nucleotides: TGTGCCAGCAGTGAAGGGGTAGCGGGGGGCTTCCTAGGAGAGCAGTTCTTC.

The rearrangement joins TRBV4-2 to TRBJ2-1; TRBD2 agrees at 12 bases. The CDR3 runs 17 residues. Unmatched junction bases numbered 8, after V lost 0 bases and J lost 8 bases. CDR1 and CDR2 (germline): LGHNA, YNFKEQ. CDR3 region: CASSQELAGGIGHEQFF. CDR3 coding DNA: TGTGCCAGCAGCCAAGAACTAGCGGGGGGAATCGGGCATGAGCAGTTCTTC.

This sequence joins TRBV19 and TRBJ1-2; possibly TRBD1 for D (6 bases). The CDR3 is 13 amino acids. V was cut by 4 bases and J by 14 bases, with 20 bases left in between. Germline V gives CDR1 LNHDA, CDR2 SQIVND (reference sequence). Here the CDR3 reads CASSTGQMTIATF. In DNA, the CDR3 is TGTGCCAGTAGTACAGGACAGATGACTATCGCAACCTTC. The variable domain in full, with the rest retrieved from reference TRBV19 and TRBJ1-2, is DGGITQSPKYLFRKEGQNVTLSCEQNLNHDAMYWYRQDPGQGLRLIYYSQIVNDFQKGDIAEGYSVSREKKESFPLTVTSAQKNPTAFYLCASSTGQMTIATFGSGTRLTVV.

This chain links TRBV7-2 with TRBJ2-3; TRBD2 matches at 13 bases. V dropped 2 bases and J dropped 5; count of bases not matched to a gene: 4. Germline V lookup: CDR1 SGHTA, CDR2 FQGNSA. CDR3 length: 16 amino acids. This CDR3 is CASSLKLAGGRDTQYF. The CDR3 bases are TGTGCCAGCAGCTTAAAACTAGCGGGGGGGAGAGATACGCAGTATTTT.

The V call is TRBV19, the J call TRBJ1-2, with unresolved D. CDR1 is LNHDA, CDR2 SQIVND, per germline (reference sequence). This CDR3 is built from 15 residues. Trimming took off 9 bases at V and 5 bases at J, with 22 bases between the two ends. DNA for the CDR3: TGTGCCAGCAACCCCGGGCCCTATAACCGATATGGCTACACCTTC. Encoded protein: CASNPGPYNRYGYTF.

The chain is built from TRBV5-4 and TRBJ1-6, with D possibly being TRBD1 (5 bases). The CDR3 contains 14 residues. Germline lookup yields CDR1 SGHNT and CDR2 YYREEE (reference sequence). V shed 0 bases and J shed 5 bases, with 6 bases lying between them. CDR3 loop: CASSLVRDNSPLHF. The CDR3 DNA is TGTGCCAGCAGCTTGGTCAGGGATAATTCACCCCTCCACTTT.

The chain recombines TRBV9 with TRBJ1-1; no firm D call. The CDR3 extends over 12 amino acids. V dropped 2 bases and J dropped 8 bases, with 10 bases sitting between them. Germline V gene sequence: CDR1 SGDLS, CDR2 YYNGEE. CDR3 coding DNA: TGTGCCAGCAGCGTCGCGGGCCCAGAAGCTTTCTTT. It encodes CASSVAGPEAFF.

This sequence joins TRBV7-9 and TRBJ1-1; a possible D gene is TRBD1 (5 bases). V dropped 0 bases and J dropped 1 base, with 6 bases sitting between them. Germline V gene lookup returns CDR1 SEHNR and CDR2 FQNEAQ (reference sequence). This CDR3 is 14 amino acids long. The CDR3 coding sequence is TGTGCCAGCAGCTTAGCGGGGGAGAACACTGAAGCTTTCTTT. This codes for CASSLAGENTEAFF.

This clone was picked up a small number of times. The J gene is TRBJ1-4, the V gene TRBV5-1; 9 bases fit TRBD1. The CDR3 runs 14 residues. Germline V gene sequence: CDR1 SGHRS, CDR2 YFSETQ. Trimming cost V 1 base and J 13 bases; bases outside gene matches: 8. CDR3 sequence: CASSLWSGQGGLFF. The CDR3 DNA follows: TGCGCCAGCAGCTTGTGGTCGGGACAGGGAGGACTGTTTTTT.

The chain joins TRBV4-2 to TRBJ1-1; 12 bases are a match to TRBD1. Trimming took 2 bases from V and 6 from J; bases not matched to a gene: 7. This CDR3 has 16 amino acids. The V gene's germline CDR1 is LGHNA and CDR2 YNFKEQ. The CDR3 DNA reads as TGTGCCAGCAGCCAACCTCCGGGACAGGGGGCGTCTGAAGCTTTCTTT. Translated, it gives CASSQPPGQGASEAFF.

The CDR3 loop reads CASSAWTSGDNNEQFF. The CDR3 DNA sequence: TGTGCCAGCAGTGCTTGGACTAGCGGAGACAACAATGAGCAGTTCTTC. This chain uses TRBV6-1 with TRBJ2-1, with TRBD2 matching over 10 bases. The junction had 8 bases not matched to a gene; V was cut back by 4 bases and J by 5 bases. CDR1 MNHNS and CDR2 SASEGT come from the germline V gene. This CDR3 has 16 amino acids.

V gene TRBV7-9 combines with J gene TRBJ1-1, with unresolved D. V was clipped by 5 bases and J by 1 base, with 11 bases between them. The CDR3 extends over 14 amino acids. Germline V gene sequence: CDR1 SEHNR, CDR2 FQNEAQ (reference sequence). CDR3 DNA: TGTGCCAGCAGCCCTTATTATGAGAACACTGAAGCTTTCTTT. It specifies CASSPYYENTEAFF.

The rearrangement joins TRBV4-3 to TRBJ1-2; 7 bases map to TRBD1. Germline-derived CDR1 and CDR2 are LGHNA and YSLEER. V lost 4 bases to trimming and J lost 5 bases; unmatched junction nucleotides: 1. The CDR3 has 12 amino acids. The CDR3 sequence is CASSRTGYGYTF. CDR3 nucleotide sequence: TGCGCCAGCAGCCGGACAGGTTATGGCTACACCTTC.